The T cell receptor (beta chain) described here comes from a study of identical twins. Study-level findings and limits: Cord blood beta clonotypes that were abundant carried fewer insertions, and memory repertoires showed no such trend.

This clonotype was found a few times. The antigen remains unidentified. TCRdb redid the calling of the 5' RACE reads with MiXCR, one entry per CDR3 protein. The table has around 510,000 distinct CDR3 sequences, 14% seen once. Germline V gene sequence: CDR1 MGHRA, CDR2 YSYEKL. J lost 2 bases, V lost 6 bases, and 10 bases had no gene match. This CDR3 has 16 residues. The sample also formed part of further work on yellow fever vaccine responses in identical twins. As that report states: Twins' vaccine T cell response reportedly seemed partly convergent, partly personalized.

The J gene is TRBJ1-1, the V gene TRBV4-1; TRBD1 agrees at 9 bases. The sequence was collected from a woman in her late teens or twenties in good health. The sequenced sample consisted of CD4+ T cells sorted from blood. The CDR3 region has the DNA TGCGCCAGCAGGCCACCGGGACAGGGCTCTAACACTGAAGCTTTCTTT. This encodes CASRPPGQGSNTEAFF.